This T cell receptor beta chain was identified in a study of siplizumab effects on memory and regulatory T cells. From germline, CDR1 is MNHNY and CDR2 SVGAGI (reference sequence). The germline V and J ends were trimmed by 10 bases and 2 bases, with 15 bases remaining between them. This CDR3 contains 13 residues. Sequencing was performed with immunoSEQ multiplex PCR; in TCRdb, only in-frame clones are kept and a portion is missing. The sample lists around 86,000 clones; around 94% were seen once. Points from the study as a whole: Memory cells seemed less diverse than naive T cells, which also seemed major contributors to the alloresponse. Alloreactive sequences that could be traced to unstimulated CD4+ memory cells showed a significant reduction under siplizumab. In siplizumab conditions, mappable alloreactive CD4+ clones averaged roughly 66% Treg-derived, against 25% to 30% in controls. Proliferating Tregs' suppressive function in siplizumab cultures went unconfirmed.

Notes on this clone: The antigen remains unidentified.

The clonotype originates from a human donor in good health. Source material: non-Treg CD4+ T cells sorted from blood. V and J are TRBV6-6 and TRBJ2-7, with D possibly matching TRBD1 (5 bases). CDR3 sequence: CAISPGRAYEQYF. Written as DNA, the CDR3 is TGTGCCATCAGCCCGGGCAGGGCCTACGAGCAGTACTTC.